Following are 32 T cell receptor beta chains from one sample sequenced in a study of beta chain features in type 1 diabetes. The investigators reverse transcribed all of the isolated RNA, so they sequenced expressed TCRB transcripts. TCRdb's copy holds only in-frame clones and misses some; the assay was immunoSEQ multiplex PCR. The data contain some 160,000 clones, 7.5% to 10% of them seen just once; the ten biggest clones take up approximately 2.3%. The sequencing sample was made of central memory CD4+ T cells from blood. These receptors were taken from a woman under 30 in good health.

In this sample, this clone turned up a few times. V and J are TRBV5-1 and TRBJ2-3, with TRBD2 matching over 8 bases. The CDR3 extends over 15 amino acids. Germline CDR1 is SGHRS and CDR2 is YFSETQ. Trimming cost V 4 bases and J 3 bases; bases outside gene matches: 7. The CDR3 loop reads CASSRAGERTDTQYF. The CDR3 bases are TGCGCCAGCAGCCGAGCGGGAGAGAGAACAGATACGCAGTATTTT.

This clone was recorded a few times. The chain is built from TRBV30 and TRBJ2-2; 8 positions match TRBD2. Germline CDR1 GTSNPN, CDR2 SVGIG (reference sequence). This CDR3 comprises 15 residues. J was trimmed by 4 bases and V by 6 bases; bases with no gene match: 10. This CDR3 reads CACLFRAGGTGELFF. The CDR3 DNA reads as TGTGCCTGCCTGTTCCGCGCGGGAGGCACCGGGGAGCTGTTTTTT.

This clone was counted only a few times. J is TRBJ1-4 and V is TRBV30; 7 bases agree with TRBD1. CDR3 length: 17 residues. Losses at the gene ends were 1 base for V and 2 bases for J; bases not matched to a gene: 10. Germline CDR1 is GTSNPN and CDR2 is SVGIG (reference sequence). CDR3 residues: CAWSADRVSGTNEKLFF. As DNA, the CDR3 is TGTGCCTGGAGTGCAGACAGGGTCTCTGGGACTAATGAAAAACTGTTTTTT.

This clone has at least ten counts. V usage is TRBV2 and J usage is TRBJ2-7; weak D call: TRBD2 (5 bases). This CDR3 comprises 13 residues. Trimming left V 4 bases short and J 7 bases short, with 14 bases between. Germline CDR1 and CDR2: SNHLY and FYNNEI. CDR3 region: CASSGAGVFEQYF. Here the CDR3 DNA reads TGTGCCAGCAGTGGAGCCGGGGTTTTTGAGCAGTACTTC.

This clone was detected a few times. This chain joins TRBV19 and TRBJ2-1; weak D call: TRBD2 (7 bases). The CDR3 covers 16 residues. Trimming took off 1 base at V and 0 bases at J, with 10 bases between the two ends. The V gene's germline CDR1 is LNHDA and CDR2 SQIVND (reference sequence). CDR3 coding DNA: TGTGCCAGTAGTATAGGGGGGGGGCGCTCCTACAATGAGCAGTTCTTC. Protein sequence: CASSIGGGRSYNEQFF. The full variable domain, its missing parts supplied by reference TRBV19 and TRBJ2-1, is DGGITQSPKYLFRKEGQNVTLSCEQNLNHDAMYWYRQDPGQGLRLIYYSQIVNDFQKGDIAEGYSVSREKKESFPLTVTSAQKNPTAFYLCASSIGGGRSYNEQFFGPGTRLTVL.

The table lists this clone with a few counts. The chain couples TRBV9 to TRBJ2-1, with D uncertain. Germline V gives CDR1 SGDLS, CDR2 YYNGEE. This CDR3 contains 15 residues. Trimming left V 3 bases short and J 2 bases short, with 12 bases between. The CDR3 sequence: CASSASSFPYNEQFF. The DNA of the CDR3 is TGTGCCAGCAGCGCTTCTAGTTTCCCCTACAATGAGCAGTTCTTC.

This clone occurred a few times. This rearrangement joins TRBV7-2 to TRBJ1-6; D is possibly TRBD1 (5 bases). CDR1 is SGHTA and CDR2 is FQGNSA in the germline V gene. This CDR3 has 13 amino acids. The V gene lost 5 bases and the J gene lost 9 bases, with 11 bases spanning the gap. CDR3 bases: TGTGCCAGCAGCGCAGGGTTTGGTTCACCCCTCCACTTT. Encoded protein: CASSAGFGSPLHF.

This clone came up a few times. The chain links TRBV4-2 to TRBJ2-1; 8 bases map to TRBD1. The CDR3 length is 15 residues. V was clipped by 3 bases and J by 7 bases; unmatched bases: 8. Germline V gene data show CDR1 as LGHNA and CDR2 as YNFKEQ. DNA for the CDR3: TGTGCCAGCAGCCACCTGGACAGGGAAGGGAATGAGCAGTTCTTC. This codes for CASSHLDREGNEQFF.

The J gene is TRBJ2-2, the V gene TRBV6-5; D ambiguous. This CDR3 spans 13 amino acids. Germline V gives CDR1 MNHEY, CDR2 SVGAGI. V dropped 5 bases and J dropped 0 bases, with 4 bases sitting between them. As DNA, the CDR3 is TGTGCCAGCAGTCCTACGAACACCGGGGAGCTGTTTTTT. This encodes CASSPTNTGELFF.

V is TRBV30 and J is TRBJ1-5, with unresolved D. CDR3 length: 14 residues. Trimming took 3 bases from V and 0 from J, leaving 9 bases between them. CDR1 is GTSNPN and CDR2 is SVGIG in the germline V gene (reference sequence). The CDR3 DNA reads TGTGCCTGGAGCAGCGATTATAGCAATCAGCCCCAGCATTTT. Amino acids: CAWSSDYSNQPQHF.

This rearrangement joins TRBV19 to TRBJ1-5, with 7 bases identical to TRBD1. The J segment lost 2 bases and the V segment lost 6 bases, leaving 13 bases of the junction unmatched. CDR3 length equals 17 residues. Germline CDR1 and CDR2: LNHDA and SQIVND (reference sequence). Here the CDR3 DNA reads TGTGCCAGTAGGATAACCTCGACAGGGAATGGCAATCAGCCCCAGCATTTT. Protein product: CASRITSTGNGNQPQHF.

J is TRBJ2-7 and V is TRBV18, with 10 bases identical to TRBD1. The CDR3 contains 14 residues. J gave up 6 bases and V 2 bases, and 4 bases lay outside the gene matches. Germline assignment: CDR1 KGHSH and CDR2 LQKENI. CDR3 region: CASSPGTGVREQYF. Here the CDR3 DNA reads TGTGCCAGCTCACCAGGGACAGGGGTCCGCGAGCAGTACTTC.

The CDR3 here is CASSFAGGNEQFF. DNA for the CDR3: TGTGCCAGCAGCTTCGCGGGTGGCAATGAGCAGTTCTTC. This rearrangement joins TRBV7-9 to TRBJ2-1, with a weak D call TRBD2 (5 bases). The V end was cut by 3 bases, the J end by 6 bases, with 9 bases between. The CDR3 is 13 amino acids. CDR1 and CDR2 (germline): SEHNR, FQNEAQ (reference sequence).

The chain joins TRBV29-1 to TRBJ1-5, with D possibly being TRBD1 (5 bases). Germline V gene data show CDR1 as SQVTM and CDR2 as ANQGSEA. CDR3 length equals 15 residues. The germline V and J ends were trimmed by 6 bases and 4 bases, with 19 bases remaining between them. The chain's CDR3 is CSVLPGGGVNQPQHF. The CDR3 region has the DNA TGCAGCGTGCTCCCCGGGGGAGGGGTGAATCAGCCCCAGCATTTT.

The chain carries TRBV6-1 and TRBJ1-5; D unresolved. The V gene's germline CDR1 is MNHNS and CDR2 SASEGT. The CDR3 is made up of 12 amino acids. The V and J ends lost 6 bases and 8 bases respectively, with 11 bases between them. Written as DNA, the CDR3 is TGTGCCAGCAGATTCGGGTCGGAGCCCCAGCATTTT. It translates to CASRFGSEPQHF.

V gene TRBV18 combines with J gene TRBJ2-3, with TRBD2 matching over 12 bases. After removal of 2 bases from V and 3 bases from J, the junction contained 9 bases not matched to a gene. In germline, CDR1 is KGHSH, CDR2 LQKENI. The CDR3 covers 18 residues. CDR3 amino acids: CASSPTATSGSRTDTQYF. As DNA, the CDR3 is TGTGCCAGCTCACCAACTGCGACTAGCGGGAGTCGTACAGATACGCAGTATTTT.

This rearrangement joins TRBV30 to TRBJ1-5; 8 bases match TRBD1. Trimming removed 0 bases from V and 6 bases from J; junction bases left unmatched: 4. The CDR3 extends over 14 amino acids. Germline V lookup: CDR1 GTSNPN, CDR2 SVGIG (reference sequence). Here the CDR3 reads CAWSVGDRFQPQHF. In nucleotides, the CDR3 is TGTGCCTGGAGTGTGGGGGACAGGTTTCAGCCCCAGCATTTT. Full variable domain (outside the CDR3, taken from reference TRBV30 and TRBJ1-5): SQTIHQWPATLVQPVGSPLSLECTVEGTSNPNLYWYRQAAGRGLQLLFYSVGIGQISSEVPQNLSASRPQDRQFILSSKKLLLSDSGFYLCAWSVGDRFQPQHFGDGTRLSIL.

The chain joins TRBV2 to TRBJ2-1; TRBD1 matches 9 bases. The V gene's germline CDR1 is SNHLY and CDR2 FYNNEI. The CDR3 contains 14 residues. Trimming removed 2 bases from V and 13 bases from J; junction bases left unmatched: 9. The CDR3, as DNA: TGTGCCAGCAGTGAAACGGGACAGGGCCGGGTACAGTTCTTC. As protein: CASSETGQGRVQFF.

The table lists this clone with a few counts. CDR3 region: CASSYDRVNYGYTF. For the CDR3, the DNA is TGTGCCAGCAGCTACGACAGGGTGAACTATGGCTACACCTTC. The V gene is TRBV7-2, the J gene TRBJ1-2, with 7 bases identical to TRBD1. V gave up 4 bases and J gave up 2 bases; unmatched junction bases: 4. The germline CDR1 and CDR2 sequences are SGHTA and FQGNSA. This CDR3 is built from 14 residues.

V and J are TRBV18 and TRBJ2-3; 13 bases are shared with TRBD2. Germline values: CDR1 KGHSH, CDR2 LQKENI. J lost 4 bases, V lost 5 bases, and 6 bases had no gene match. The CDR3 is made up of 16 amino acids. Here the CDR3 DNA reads TGTGCCAGCTCATCCCGGACTAGCGGGGGTTCAGATACGCAGTATTTT. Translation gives CASSSRTSGGSDTQYF. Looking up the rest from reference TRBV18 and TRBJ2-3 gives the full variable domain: NAGVMQNPRHLVRRRGQEARLRCSPMKGHSHVYWYRQLPEEGLKFMVYLQKENIIDESGMPKERFSAEFPKEGPSILRIQQVVRGDSAAYFCASSSRTSGGSDTQYFGPGTRLTVL.

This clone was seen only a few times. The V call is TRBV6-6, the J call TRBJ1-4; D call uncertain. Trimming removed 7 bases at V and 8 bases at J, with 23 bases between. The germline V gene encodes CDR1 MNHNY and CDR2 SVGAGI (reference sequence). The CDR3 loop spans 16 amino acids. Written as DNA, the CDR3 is TGTGCCAGCACCTACGTAGTGACGGGAGTAGGGGAAAAACTGTTTTTT. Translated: CASTYVVTGVGEKLFF.

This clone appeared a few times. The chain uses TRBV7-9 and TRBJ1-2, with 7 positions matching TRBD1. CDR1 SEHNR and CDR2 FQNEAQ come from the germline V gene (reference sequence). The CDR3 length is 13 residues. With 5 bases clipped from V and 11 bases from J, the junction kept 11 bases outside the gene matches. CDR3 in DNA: TGTGCCAGCAGCCCTCTCGAGACAGGGCCATACACCTTC. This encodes CASSPLETGPYTF.

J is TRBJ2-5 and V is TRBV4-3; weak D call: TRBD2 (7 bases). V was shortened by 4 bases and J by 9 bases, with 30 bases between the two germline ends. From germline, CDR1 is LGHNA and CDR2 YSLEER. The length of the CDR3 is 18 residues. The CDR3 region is CASSPKRIGGGFQSPQYF. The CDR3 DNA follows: TGCGCCAGCAGCCCTAAAAGAATCGGCGGGGGCTTCCAAAGTCCCCAGTACTTC.

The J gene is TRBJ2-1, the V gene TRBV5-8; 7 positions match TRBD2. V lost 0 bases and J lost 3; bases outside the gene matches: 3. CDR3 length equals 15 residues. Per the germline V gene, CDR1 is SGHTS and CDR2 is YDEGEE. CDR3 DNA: TGTGCCAGCAGCTTGGGGGCGGGGGACTACAATGAGCAGTTCTTC. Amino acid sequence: CASSLGAGDYNEQFF.

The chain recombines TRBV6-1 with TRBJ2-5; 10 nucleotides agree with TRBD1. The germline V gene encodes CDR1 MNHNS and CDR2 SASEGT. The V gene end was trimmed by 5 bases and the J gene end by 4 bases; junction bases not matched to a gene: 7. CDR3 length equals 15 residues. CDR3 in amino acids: CASSPRTGGGETQYF. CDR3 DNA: TGTGCCAGCAGTCCCAGGACAGGGGGAGGAGAGACCCAGTACTTC.

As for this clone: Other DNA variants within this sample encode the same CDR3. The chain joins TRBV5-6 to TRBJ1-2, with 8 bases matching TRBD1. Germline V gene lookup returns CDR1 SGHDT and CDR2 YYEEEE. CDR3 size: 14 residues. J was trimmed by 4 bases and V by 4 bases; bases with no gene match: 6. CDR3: CASSPGTGLYGYTF. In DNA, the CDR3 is TGTGCCAGCAGCCCCGGGACAGGTCTCTATGGCTACACCTTC.

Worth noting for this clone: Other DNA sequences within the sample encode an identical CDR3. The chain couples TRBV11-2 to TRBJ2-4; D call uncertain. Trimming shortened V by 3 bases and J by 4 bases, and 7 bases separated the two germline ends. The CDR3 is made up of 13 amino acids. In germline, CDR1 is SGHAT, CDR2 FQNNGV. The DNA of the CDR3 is TGTGCCAGCAGCTTTAGTGAGAAAAACATTCAGTACTTC. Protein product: CASSFSEKNIQYF.

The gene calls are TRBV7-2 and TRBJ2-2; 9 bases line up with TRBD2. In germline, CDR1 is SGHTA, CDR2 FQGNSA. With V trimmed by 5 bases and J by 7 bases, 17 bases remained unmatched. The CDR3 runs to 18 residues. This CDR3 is CASSHVPGGGDFSGELFF. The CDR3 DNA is TGTGCCAGCAGCCACGTCCCTGGCGGGGGGGATTTTAGCGGGGAGCTGTTTTTT.

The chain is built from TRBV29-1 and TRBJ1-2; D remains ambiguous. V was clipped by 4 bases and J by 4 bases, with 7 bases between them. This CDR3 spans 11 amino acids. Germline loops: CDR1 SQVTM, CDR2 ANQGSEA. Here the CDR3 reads CSVGSSYGYTF. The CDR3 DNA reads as TGCAGCGTTGGGAGCAGCTATGGCTACACCTTC.

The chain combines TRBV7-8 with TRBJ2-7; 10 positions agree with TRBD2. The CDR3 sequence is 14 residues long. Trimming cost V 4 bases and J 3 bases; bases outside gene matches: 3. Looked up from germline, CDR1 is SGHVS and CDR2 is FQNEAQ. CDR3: CASSYRLAGYEQYF. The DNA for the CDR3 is TGTGCCAGCAGCTACCGACTAGCGGGCTACGAGCAGTACTTC.

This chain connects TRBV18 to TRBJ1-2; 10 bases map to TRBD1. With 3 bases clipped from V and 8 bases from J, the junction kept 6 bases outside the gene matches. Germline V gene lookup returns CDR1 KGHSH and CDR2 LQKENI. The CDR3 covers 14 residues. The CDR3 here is CASSPGQGSGGYTF. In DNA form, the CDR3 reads TGTGCCAGCTCACCGGGACAGGGGAGTGGCGGCTACACCTTC.

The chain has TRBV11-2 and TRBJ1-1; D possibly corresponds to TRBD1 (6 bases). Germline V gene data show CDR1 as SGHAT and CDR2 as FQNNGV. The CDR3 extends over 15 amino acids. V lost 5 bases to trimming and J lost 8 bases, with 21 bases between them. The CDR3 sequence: CASSPSIQGILEAFF. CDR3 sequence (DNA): TGTGCCAGCAGCCCAAGCATCCAGGGGATCTTGGAAGCTTTCTTT.